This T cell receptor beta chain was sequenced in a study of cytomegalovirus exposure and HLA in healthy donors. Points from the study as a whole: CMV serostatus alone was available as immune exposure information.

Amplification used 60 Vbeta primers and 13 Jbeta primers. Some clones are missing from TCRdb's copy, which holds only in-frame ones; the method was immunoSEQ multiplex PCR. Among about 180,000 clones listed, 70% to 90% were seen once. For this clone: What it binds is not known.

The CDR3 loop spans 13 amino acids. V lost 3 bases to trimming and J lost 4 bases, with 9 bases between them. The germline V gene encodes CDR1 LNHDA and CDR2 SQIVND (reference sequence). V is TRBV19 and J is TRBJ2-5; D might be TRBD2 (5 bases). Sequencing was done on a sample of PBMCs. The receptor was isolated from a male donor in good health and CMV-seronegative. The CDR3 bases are TGTGCCAGTAGTATTTCCGAGGGAGAGACCCAGTACTTC. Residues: CASSISEGETQYF. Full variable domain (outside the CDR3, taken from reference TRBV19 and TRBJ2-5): DGGITQSPKYLFRKEGQNVTLSCEQNLNHDAMYWYRQDPGQGLRLIYYSQIVNDFQKGDIAEGYSVSREKKESFPLTVTSAQKNPTAFYLCASSISEGETQYFGPGTRLLVL.